This paragraph reports one T cell receptor beta chain. The germline CDR1 and CDR2 sequences are SGHVS and FQNEAQ. This CDR3 is 17 amino acids long. J lost 5 bases, V lost 4 bases, and 14 bases had no gene match. Seattle cases were enrolled at active infection and followed longitudinally. This specimen belongs to a study of blood T cell repertoires in COVID-19. Whole-study context: The United States, Italy and Spain provided the acute and convalescent COVID-19 samples. In each case, the material was cDNA or gDNA derived from T cells, B-cell-depleted T cells, or PBMCs.

In the original workflow: Estimation of nucleated cell counts relied on the amplification of reference gene primers. The protocol was immunoSEQ multiplex PCR, while the TCRdb copy is restricted to in-frame clones and leaves out a portion. V and J calls and clone size come straight from that table; D and trimming were deduced from the DNA. The sample yields 150,000 to 190,000 clones, 80% to 90% seen once. The gene calls are TRBV7-8 and TRBJ1-2, with TRBD1 matching over 9 bases. The clonotype was recovered from a woman aged 60-75 years with COVID-19, enrolled during active disease. Sequences were obtained from peripheral blood. The CDR3 here is CASSYQTGQGRGYGYTF. The CDR3 DNA follows: TGTGCCAGCAGCTACCAGACGGGACAGGGAAGAGGGTATGGCTACACCTTC. The complete variable domain, with remaining parts taken from reference TRBV7-8 and TRBJ1-2, reads GAGVSQSPRYKVAKRGQDVALRCDPISGHVSLFWYQQALGQGPEFLTYFQNEAQLDKSGLPSDRFFAERPEGSVSTLKIQRTQQEDSAVYLCASSYQTGQGRGYGYTFGSGTRLTVV.